These 14 T cell receptor beta chains were sequenced from one sample in a study of monozygotic twins with inflammatory bowel disease. TCRdb processed the 5' RACE reads again and assigns one entry to each CDR3 protein, with no DNA. In all, the sample yields approximately 45,000 distinct CDR3 sequences. The sequencing input was blood. The receptor set was obtained from a human donor with ulcerative colitis or Crohn's disease, or a healthy co-twin of an affected twin (not recorded which).

The rearrangement joins TRBV6-1 to TRBJ1-1; TCRdb lists TRBD1, though no DNA is available to test this call. CDR3 size: 14 residues. Germline CDR1 MNHNS, CDR2 SASEGT. CDR3 in amino acids: CASSEGDRATEAFF.

V is TRBV6-2 or TRBV6-3 and J is TRBJ2-2; no DNA is available, so the TRBD1 call from TCRdb remains unchecked. The CDR3 spans 15 residues. CDR1 is MNHEY and CDR2 is SVGEGT in the germline V gene. The CDR3 is CASSYVKDITGELFF.

The V gene is TRBV27, the J gene TRBJ2-5; with no DNA, the TCRdb D assignment of TRBD1 cannot be verified. From germline, CDR1 is MNHEY and CDR2 SMNVEV (reference sequence). The CDR3 extends over 15 amino acids. CDR3 in amino acids: CASRGGQGKRETQYF.

The rearrangement joins TRBV12-3 or TRBV12-4 to TRBJ2-1; no DNA is available, so the TRBD1 call from TCRdb remains unchecked. This CDR3 is 14 amino acids long. Here the CDR3 reads CASAPGTGFGEQFF.

This chain connects TRBV7-9 to TRBJ2-1; no DNA is available, so the TRBD2 call from TCRdb remains unchecked. The CDR3 length is 15 residues. From germline, CDR1 is SEHNR and CDR2 FQNEAQ (reference sequence). The CDR3 spells CASSPRGSSYNEQFF.

The gene calls are TRBV28 and TRBJ1-1; TCRdb's assignment of TRBD1 cannot be checked, as there is no DNA. The CDR3 extends over 13 amino acids. CDR1 MDHEN and CDR2 SYDVKM come from the germline V gene. CDR3 amino acids: CASSAGQNTEAFF.

This sequence joins TRBV20-1 and TRBJ1-2; TCRdb's assignment of TRBD1 cannot be checked, as there is no DNA. Per germline, CDR1 DFQATT and CDR2 SNEGSKA (reference sequence). This CDR3 is built from 11 residues. The CDR3 loop is CSVRSGNGYTF.

This chain connects TRBV2 to TRBJ2-7; TCRdb lists TRBD1, though no DNA is available to test this call. The length of the CDR3 is 13 residues. CDR1 and CDR2 (germline): SNHLY, FYNNEI. CDR3 amino acids: CASGGGSSYEQYF.

The chain has TRBV4-3 and TRBJ2-4; TCRdb's D call of TRBD1 is untestable without DNA. This CDR3 has 17 residues. In germline, CDR1 is LGHNA, CDR2 YSLEER. CDR3 region: CASSQETRGATKNIQYF.

The chain couples TRBV6-5 to TRBJ2-1; the TCRdb call, TRBD2, lacks DNA for checking. This CDR3 spans 15 amino acids. CDR1 is MNHEY, CDR2 SVGAGI, per germline. The CDR3 is CASTRLAGAGNEQFF.

V gene TRBV7-8 combines with J gene TRBJ1-2. Per germline, CDR1 SGHVS and CDR2 FQNEAQ. The CDR3 sequence is 12 residues long. The CDR3 loop reads CASSPEVAGYTF.

This chain connects TRBV7-2 to TRBJ2-1; absent DNA, TCRdb's TRBD2 call cannot be checked. CDR3 length equals 15 residues. Germline V gene data show CDR1 as SGHTA and CDR2 as FQGNSA. The CDR3 is CASSLSAGNYNEQFF.

The chain recombines TRBV7-2 with TRBJ2-4; lacking DNA, the TRBD1 call made by TCRdb goes unchecked. Germline CDR1 and CDR2: SGHTA and FQGNSA. The CDR3 is 13 residues long. The CDR3 spells CASSSTVQGPGYF.

This chain connects TRBV10-1 to TRBJ2-3; TCRdb's D call, TRBD2, is unchecked because there is no DNA. The CDR3 length is 20 residues. In germline, CDR1 is WNHNN, CDR2 SYGVQD (reference sequence). The CDR3 here is CASSESTPRLAGGSTDTQYF.